Shown below are 29 T cell receptor beta chains from a single sample sequenced in a study of T cells after yellow fever vaccination. TCRdb itself ran the 5' RACE reads through MiXCR, one entry per CDR3 protein. This table holds about 340,000 distinct CDR3 sequences, around 3.9% found once. Sequencing used PBMCs, obtained 5 days after the yellow fever booster vaccination. These receptors were obtained from a man younger than 30 who received the YFV17D yellow fever vaccine.

For this clonotype: A read error may be the cause here, since a much bigger clone is one base away. The chain is built from TRBV20-1 and TRBJ2-3; no reliable D call. The CDR3 has 13 amino acids. Germline assignment: CDR1 DFQATT and CDR2 SNEGSKA (reference sequence). CDR3 nucleotide sequence: TGCAGTGCTAGACGCCCCTTCACAGATGCGCAGTATTTT. Translation: CSARRPFTDAQYF.

This clonotype has a handful of counts. This rearrangement joins TRBV7-9 to TRBJ2-4; perhaps D is TRBD1 or TRBD2 (5 bases each). This CDR3 has 14 residues. The germline V gene has CDR1 SEHNR and CDR2 FQNEAQ (reference sequence). The V gene lost 3 bases and the J gene lost 8 bases, with 14 bases spanning the gap. CDR3 amino acids: CASSLAGRGYIQYF. In DNA, the CDR3 is TGTGCCAGCAGCTTGGCGGGTAGGGGTTACATTCAGTACTTC.

The chain joins TRBV3-1 to TRBJ2-3; the D gene is possibly TRBD1 (6 bases). The V gene's germline CDR1 is LGHDT and CDR2 YNNKEL (reference sequence). V was pared by 4 bases and J by 10 bases, with 12 bases between. CDR3 length: 12 amino acids. In nucleotides, the CDR3 is TGTGCCAGCAGCCCTCTAGGGGGTTCGCAGTATTTT. Protein sequence: CASSPLGGSQYF.

This chain connects TRBV23-1 to TRBJ1-6; D ambiguous. TRBV23-1 is identified as an open reading frame with a role that is uncertain. The CDR3 runs to 10 residues. V was shortened by 8 bases and J by 11 bases, with 7 bases between the two germline ends. The CDR3 protein is CASHLTPLHF. The CDR3 bases are TGCGCCAGCCATCTGACACCCCTCCACTTT.

The V call is TRBV27, the J call TRBJ2-3, with TRBD1 matching 9 bases. The CDR3 sequence is 15 residues long. Germline lookup yields CDR1 MNHEY and CDR2 SMNVEV (reference sequence). V dropped 2 bases and J dropped 7; count of bases not matched to a gene: 7. The DNA of the CDR3 is TGTGCCAGCAGTTTAGTAGGGACAGGGATTAATACGCAGTATTTT. This sequence encodes CASSLVGTGINTQYF.

This clonotype was counted only a few times. The chain joins TRBV6-5 to TRBJ1-1, with TRBD1 matching 7 bases. The trim removed 4 bases at V and 6 bases at J, leaving 8 bases unmatched. The CDR3 contains 14 residues. Germline-derived CDR1 and CDR2 are MNHEY and SVGAGI. CDR3 in amino acids: CASSSRDSFAEAFF. CDR3 nucleotides: TGTGCCAGCAGTTCCCGGGACAGTTTTGCTGAAGCTTTCTTT.

The chain carries TRBV12-3 or TRBV12-4 and TRBJ2-7, with D perhaps being TRBD1 or TRBD2 (5 bases each). Trimming took 0 bases from V and 7 from J, leaving 13 bases between them. The CDR3 runs 14 residues. In nucleotides, the CDR3 is TGTGCCAGCAGTTTAGCTGTGGGGGTACGGGAGCAGTACTTC. This gives the protein CASSLAVGVREQYF.

This chain uses TRBV7-9 with TRBJ1-6; D is unresolved. Trimming removed 5 bases at V and 8 bases at J, with 16 bases between. This CDR3 has 15 amino acids. Germline V gives CDR1 SEHNR, CDR2 FQNEAQ (reference sequence). In DNA, the CDR3 is TGTGCCAGCAGCCCCGCGGCTCTGGGCCATTCACCCCTCCACTTT. It codes for CASSPAALGHSPLHF.

CDR3 in amino acids: CASSYIKRYRTDTQYF. The DNA for the CDR3 is TGTGCCAGCAGTTACATTAAGCGGTACCGCACAGATACGCAGTATTTT. The chain is built from TRBV6-2 or TRBV6-3 and TRBJ2-3; D may be TRBD2 (5 bases). Germline V gene lookup returns CDR1 MNHEY and CDR2 SVGEGT. The CDR3 sequence is 16 residues long. The V and J ends lost 2 bases and 1 base respectively, with 13 bases between them.

The V gene is TRBV29-1, the J gene TRBJ2-6, with D possibly TRBD1 on 6 matching bases. The ends were cut back, 7 bases at V and 1 base at J, with 8 bases in the middle. CDR1 is SQVTM, CDR2 ANQGSEA, per germline. The CDR3 length is 13 residues. CDR3 residues: CSAQGSGANVLTF. In nucleotides, the CDR3 is TGCAGCGCCCAGGGGTCTGGGGCCAACGTCCTGACTTTC. The whole variable domain, remainder taken from reference TRBV29-1 and TRBJ2-6, is SAVISQKPSRDICQRGTSLTIQCQVDSQVTMMFWYRQQPGQSLTLIATANQGSEATYESGFVIDKFPISRPNLTFSTLTVSNMSPEDSSIYLCSAQGSGANVLTFGAGSRLTVL.

This chain uses TRBV6-6 with TRBJ1-2, with 8 bases that match TRBD1. After removal of 5 bases from V and 8 bases from J, the junction contained 7 bases not matched to a gene. There are 13 residues in the CDR3. Germline V gene sequence: CDR1 MNHNY, CDR2 SVGAGI (reference sequence). CDR3 in amino acids: CASSPNRQGGYTF. DNA of the CDR3: TGTGCCAGCAGTCCGAATCGACAGGGGGGCTACACCTTC.

The table lists this clonotype with a few counts. The chain recombines TRBV5-1 with TRBJ2-1, with 7 positions matching TRBD2. This CDR3 is 14 amino acids long. Looked up from germline, CDR1 is SGHRS and CDR2 is YFSETQ. J lost 5 bases, V lost 6 bases, and 8 bases had no gene match. CDR3 protein: CASTPTSVNNEQFF. The CDR3 nucleotides are TGCGCCAGCACCCCCACTAGCGTCAACAATGAGCAGTTCTTC. The full variable domain, rest sourced from reference TRBV5-1 and TRBJ2-1, is KAGVTQTPRYLIKTRGQQVTLSCSPISGHRSVSWYQQTPGQGLQFLFEYFSETQRNKGNFPGRFSGRQFSNSRSEMNVSTLELGDSALYLCASTPTSVNNEQFFGPGTRLTVL.

This clonotype was seen many times. The chain is built from TRBV27 and TRBJ1-6; D is possibly TRBD1 (6 bases). This CDR3 region has 14 residues. V was trimmed by 0 bases and J by 7 bases, leaving 7 bases between them. CDR1 is MNHEY and CDR2 is SMNVEV in the germline V gene (reference sequence). The CDR3 bases are TGTGCCAGCAGTTTATCGGGGGCCAATTCACCCCTCCACTTT. Translation gives CASSLSGANSPLHF.

The chain combines TRBV11-2 with TRBJ2-1, with 7 positions matching TRBD1. Losses at the gene ends were 5 bases for V and 8 bases for J; bases not matched to a gene: 9. This CDR3 contains 14 residues. Germline loops: CDR1 SGHAT, CDR2 FQNNGV. CDR3 in DNA: TGTGCCAGCAGCCCAGGGGGTGGATACCATGAGCAGTTCTTC. Translated, it gives CASSPGGGYHEQFF.

The table lists this clonotype with many counts. V gene TRBV20-1 combines with J gene TRBJ2-5; 8 nucleotides match TRBD2. Germline V gene lookup returns CDR1 DFQATT and CDR2 SNEGSKA (reference sequence). Losses at the gene ends were 5 bases for V and 4 bases for J; bases not matched to a gene: 12. The CDR3 spans 15 residues. The CDR3 here is CSASRSGLAAETQYF. CDR3 nucleotides: TGCAGTGCTTCCCGGTCAGGACTAGCAGCAGAGACCCAGTACTTC.

The chain is built from TRBV7-9 and TRBJ1-1, with D perhaps TRBD1 (6 bases). The CDR3 totals 14 residues. Germline lookup yields CDR1 SEHNR and CDR2 FQNEAQ (reference sequence). Trimming shortened V by 5 bases and J by 4 bases, and 14 bases separated the two germline ends. The CDR3 region is CASSPPGAATEAFF. The CDR3 DNA sequence: TGTGCCAGCAGCCCCCCGGGGGCCGCCACTGAAGCTTTCTTT.

This chain links TRBV7-2 with TRBJ1-1; D ambiguous. The V and J ends lost 4 bases and 4 bases respectively, with 13 bases between them. This CDR3 is built from 14 residues. The germline V gene has CDR1 SGHTA and CDR2 FQGNSA. The CDR3 DNA is TGTGCCAGCAGCTCCCGCTACGGCGGCACTGAAGCTTTCTTT. Its translation: CASSSRYGGTEAFF. Variable domain in full (rest from reference TRBV7-2 and TRBJ1-1): GAGVSQSPSNKVTEKGKDVELRCDPISGHTALYWYRQSLGQGLEFLIYFQGNSAPDKSGLPSDRFSAERTGGSVSTLTIQRTQQEDSAVYLCASSSRYGGTEAFFGQGTRLTVV.

This clonotype was counted at least ten times. The chain joins TRBV5-6 to TRBJ2-7, with TRBD2 as a possible D gene (6 bases). The germline V gene encodes CDR1 SGHDT and CDR2 YYEEEE. V dropped 2 bases and J dropped 1 base, with 10 bases sitting between them. This CDR3 contains 14 residues. This CDR3 reads CASSLGTPSYEQYV. CDR3 in DNA: TGTGCCAGCAGCTTAGGGACTCCATCCTACGAGCAGTACGTC.

This clonotype was seen at least ten times. The chain recombines TRBV10-3 with TRBJ1-1; D unclear. Germline CDR1 reads ENHRY; CDR2 reads SYGVKD. The germline V and J ends were trimmed by 4 bases and 5 bases, with 5 bases remaining between them. The CDR3 sequence is 11 residues long. The CDR3 region is CAISAGTEAFF. The CDR3 DNA sequence: TGTGCCATCAGTGCTGGTACTGAAGCTTTCTTT.

The chain's CDR3 is CASRVWTSGGSGEQFF. The CDR3 nucleotides are TGTGCCAGCAGAGTCTGGACTAGCGGGGGATCGGGGGAGCAGTTCTTC. The chain uses TRBV6-6 and TRBJ2-1, with 13 bases that match TRBD2. CDR3 length equals 16 residues. With V trimmed by 6 bases and J by 10 bases, 12 bases remained unmatched. The V gene's germline CDR1 is MNHNY and CDR2 SVGAGI (reference sequence).

In its sample, this clonotype was seen many times. The J gene is TRBJ1-1, the V gene TRBV15; no reliable D call. Trimming left V 0 bases short and J 1 base short, with 6 bases between. This CDR3 is built from 14 residues. The germline CDR1 and CDR2 sequences are LNHNV and YYDKDF (reference sequence). CDR3 in DNA: TGTGCCACCAGCAGAGATTTGAGGAACACTGAAGCTTTCTTT. Amino acids: CATSRDLRNTEAFF.

This clonotype has more than one count but fewer than ten. This chain joins TRBV20-1 and TRBJ2-4; 8 bases agree with TRBD2. Germline V CDR1 and CDR2: DFQATT, SNEGSKA (reference sequence). V lost 2 bases to trimming and J lost 6 bases; unmatched junction nucleotides: 6. The CDR3 spans 14 residues. CDR3 sequence: CSARPGGPRNIQYF. The CDR3 DNA follows: TGCAGTGCTAGACCGGGGGGGCCAAGAAACATTCAGTACTTC.

The V call is TRBV9, the J call TRBJ1-6; D not certain. Trimming pared 3 bases from V and 7 bases from J, leaving 8 bases between. This CDR3 has 13 residues. CDR1 and CDR2 (germline): SGDLS, YYNGEE. The CDR3 DNA is TGTGCCAGCAGCGAATTACAGAATTCACCCCTCCACTTT. It codes for CASSELQNSPLHF.

The CDR3 is CASSFGQGVSPLHF. The CDR3 nucleotides read TGCGCCAGCAGCTTTGGACAGGGGGTATCACCCCTCCACTTT. The chain uses TRBV5-1 and TRBJ1-6, with 10 positions matching TRBD1. After removal of 2 bases from V and 10 bases from J, the junction contained 3 bases not matched to a gene. Germline V gene sequence: CDR1 SGHRS, CDR2 YFSETQ. CDR3 length: 14 amino acids.

V gene TRBV4-3 combines with J gene TRBJ1-2; D perhaps matches TRBD1 (6 bases). This CDR3 is 15 amino acids long. Germline-derived CDR1 and CDR2 are LGHNA and YSLEER. Between the trimmed V and J ends, which lost 1 base and 4 bases, there was a span of 13 bases. The CDR3, as DNA: TGCGCCAGCAGCCAAGGCCTTCAGGGGAGCTATGGCTACACCTTC. Protein product: CASSQGLQGSYGYTF.

The genes are TRBV9 and TRBJ1-1, with D maybe TRBD1 (5 bases). Trimming shortened V by 4 bases and J by 5 bases, and 15 bases separated the two germline ends. This CDR3 region has 14 residues. Germline loops: CDR1 SGDLS, CDR2 YYNGEE. CDR3 residues: CASSPRGYFTEAFF. In DNA form, the CDR3 reads TGTGCCAGCAGCCCCCGGGGGTATTTTACTGAAGCTTTCTTT.

This clonotype was observed many times. This chain connects TRBV20-1 to TRBJ1-5; 8 bases are shared with TRBD1. Germline-derived CDR1 and CDR2 are DFQATT and SNEGSKA (reference sequence). This CDR3 is built from 15 residues. The ends lost 0 bases at V and 3 bases at J; junction bases unmatched: 4. Here the CDR3 reads CSARERDRFNQPQHF. CDR3 DNA: TGCAGTGCTAGAGAAAGGGACAGGTTCAATCAGCCCCAGCATTTT.

The chain couples TRBV12-3 or TRBV12-4 to TRBJ2-3, with TRBD2 matching 9 bases. The trim removed 7 bases at V and 2 bases at J, leaving 10 bases unmatched. The CDR3 extends over 16 amino acids. CDR3 loop: CASTRLAGEYTDTQYF. For the CDR3, the DNA is TGTGCCAGCACTCGGTTAGCGGGGGAGTACACAGATACGCAGTATTTT.

This clonotype was counted a few times. This chain uses TRBV5-1 with TRBJ1-6; D gene unclear. The CDR3 extends over 17 amino acids. V lost 0 bases, J lost 5 bases, and 15 bases lay in between. Germline values: CDR1 SGHRS, CDR2 YFSETQ. CDR3 sequence: CASSLDLRGWDNSPLHF. In DNA, the CDR3 is TGCGCCAGCAGCTTGGACCTCCGAGGCTGGGATAATTCACCCCTCCACTTT. Filled out from reference TRBV5-1 and TRBJ1-6, the complete variable domain reads KAGVTQTPRYLIKTRGQQVTLSCSPISGHRSVSWYQQTPGQGLQFLFEYFSETQRNKGNFPGRFSGRQFSNSRSEMNVSTLELGDSALYLCASSLDLRGWDNSPLHFGNGTRLTVT.